This T cell receptor (beta chain) was observed in a study of blood T cell repertoires in COVID-19. The overall study: Both acute and convalescent COVID-19 samples were obtained from the United States, Italy and Spain. Sources were T cells, B-cell-depleted T cells, or PBMCs; the material itself was cDNA or gDNA.

Measured with immunoSEQ multiplex PCR; TCRdb has only the in-frame clones, and not every one. The top ten hold roughly 1% of the sample, which has fewer than 200,000 clones, 70% to 90% seen once. The sequenced material came from peripheral blood. The source of this sequence is a middle-aged man with acute or convalescent COVID-19.

The CDR3 spells CASSQLGVSGNTIYF. In DNA, the CDR3 is TGTGCCAGCAGCCAGCTAGGCGTTAGTGGAAACACCATATATTTT. The chain carries TRBV3-1 (or the pseudogene TRBV3-2) and TRBJ1-3; D remains unclear. V shed 3 bases and J shed 3 bases, with 12 bases lying between them. The CDR3 runs to 15 residues. Germline V gene lookup returns CDR1 LGHDT and CDR2 YNNKEL (reference sequence).